The rows below give T cell receptor beta chains drawn from one sample of a study of blood T cell repertoires in COVID-19. The protocol was immunoSEQ multiplex PCR, while the TCRdb copy is restricted to in-frame clones and leaves out a portion. The sample holds 200,000 to 250,000 clones, 85% seen once. The sequenced material came from PBMCs or T cells enriched from blood (not recorded which). All receptors come from a woman in her forties or fifties with acute COVID-19. The CDR3 runs from the conserved cysteine through the conserved F or W. A D gene is named only where the DNA matches it firmly. Not all rows give a size; the values are once, few, many and, for expanded clones, a class.

TRBV6-4	NA	TRBJ1-2	TRBD1	CASRVGQGYGYTF	TGTGCCAGCAGGGTGGGACAGGGATATGGCTACACCTTC
TRBV6-5	NA	TRBJ2-1	TRBD1	CASRLQGAIEQFF	TGTGCCAGCAGGTTACAGGGGGCGATTGAGCAGTTCTTC
TRBV5-1	NA	TRBJ2-7	NA	CASSLRRHNSYEQYF	TGCGCCAGCAGCTTGCGCAGACACAATTCCTACGAGCAGTACTTC
TRBV3-1/TRBV3-2	NA	TRBJ1-2	NA	CASSPFQGTGNGYTF	TGTGCCAGCAGCCCCTTCCAGGGGACCGGGAATGGCTACACCTTC
TRBV11-2	NA	TRBJ1-2	NA	CASSSNHGARANYGYTF	TGTGCCAGCAGTTCCAATCATGGAGCTCGAGCTAACTATGGCTACACCTTC
TRBV5-8	NA	TRBJ1-2	TRBD1	CASSLEWGQGRGYTF	TGTGCCAGCAGCTTGGAGTGGGGACAGGGAAGAGGCTACACCTTC
TRBV7-9	few	TRBJ2-6	NA	CASRSSGANVLTF	TGTGCCAGCAGGAGCTCTGGGGCCAACGTCCTGACTTTC
TRBV30	NA	TRBJ1-5	TRBD1	CACGTGGGNQPQHF	TGTGCCTGCGGGACAGGGGGTGGCAATCAGCCCCAGCATTTT
TRBV5-1	NA	TRBJ1-6	TRBD1	CASSLETGGKTPLHF	TGCGCCAGCAGCTTGGAGACAGGGGGCAAGACACCCCTCCACTTT
TRBV6-5	NA	TRBJ1-3	NA	CASRGAIGNTIYF	TGTGCCAGCAGGGGGGCTATTGGAAACACCATATATTTT
TRBV29-1	NA	TRBJ2-5	NA	CSVEQVEETQYF	TGCAGCGTAGAGCAGGTTGAAGAGACCCAGTACTTC
TRBV6-5	NA	TRBJ1-1	NA	CASILHGVGNTEAFF	TGTGCCAGCATTCTACACGGGGTCGGCAACACTGAAGCTTTCTTT
TRBV6-5	NA	TRBJ2-6	NA	CASRKGTGANVLTF	TGTGCCAGCAGGAAGGGGACTGGGGCCAACGTCCTGACTTTC
TRBV2	few	TRBJ2-7	NA	CASGAGFAYEQYF	TGTGCCAGCGGAGCAGGGTTCGCGTACGAGCAGTACTTC
TRBV5-6	NA	TRBJ2-7	NA	CASSLGTDPYEQYF	TGTGCCAGCAGCTTGGGGACAGACCCCTACGAGCAGTACTTC
TRBV7-6	NA	TRBJ1-6	NA	CASSRDIANSPLHF	TGTGCCAGCAGCCGGGACATTGCTAATTCACCCCTCCACTTT
TRBV9	NA	TRBJ1-6	NA	CASSVDIQGYSPLHF	TGTGCCAGCAGCGTAGATATACAGGGCTATTCACCCCTCCACTTT
TRBV19	many	TRBJ1-5	NA	CASSPQENQPQHF	TGTGCCAGTAGTCCACAGGAGAATCAGCCCCAGCATTTT
TRBV5-4	NA	TRBJ2-7	TRBD1	CASSPGTVGHEQYF	TGTGCCAGCAGCCCCGGGACAGTGGGTCACGAGCAGTACTTC
TRBV3-1/TRBV3-2	NA	TRBJ1-1	TRBD1	CASSQVGGRAGNTEAFF	TGTGCCAGCAGCCAAGTAGGGGGCAGGGCGGGAAACACTGAAGCTTTCTTT
TRBV29-1	NA	TRBJ1-2	NA	CSVLLGGSHGYTF	TGCAGCGTTCTGCTGGGGGGTTCTCACGGCTACACCTTC
TRBV18	NA	TRBJ1-2	NA	CASSPDNQYGYTF	TGTGCCAGCTCACCCGACAACCAATATGGCTACACCTTC
TRBV4-3	NA	TRBJ1-2	TRBD1	CASSRTGRTGGEGYTF	TGCGCCAGCAGCCGAACAGGGCGCACAGGGGGCGAGGGCTACACCTTC
TRBV19	NA	TRBJ1-5	NA	CASSIARDQPQHF	TGTGCCAGTAGTATAGCCAGGGATCAGCCCCAGCATTTT
TRBV9	NA	TRBJ1-1	TRBD1	CASSAGTGDPRGTEAFF	TGTGCCAGCAGCGCAGGGACAGGGGACCCGCGGGGCACTGAAGCTTTCTTT
TRBV6-5	NA	TRBJ2-7	TRBD1	CASTPQGFYEQYF	TGTGCCAGCACCCCACAGGGGTTCTACGAGCAGTACTTC
TRBV9	NA	TRBJ1-6	NA	CASSHEEGGVYNSPLHF	TGTGCCAGCAGCCACGAGGAGGGTGGTGTCTATAATTCACCCCTCCACTTT
TRBV4-3	NA	TRBJ1-2	TRBD1	CASSPGTGASRGGYTF	TGCGCCAGCAGCCCTGGGACAGGGGCTTCCAGGGGCGGCTACACCTTC
TRBV30	NA	TRBJ1-1	NA	CAWSDQVNTEAFF	TGTGCCTGGAGCGACCAGGTGAACACTGAAGCTTTCTTT
TRBV5-4	NA	TRBJ2-7	NA	CASSIGQRSYEQYF	TGTGCCAGCAGCATCGGACAGAGGTCCTACGAGCAGTACTTC
TRBV19	NA	TRBJ2-1	NA	CASSSGMAGRGEQFF	TGTGCCAGTAGTAGCGGCATGGCGGGCCGCGGTGAGCAGTTCTTC
TRBV11-2	NA	TRBJ2-1	TRBD1	CASSFRDSYNEQFF	TGTGCCAGCAGCTTTAGGGACAGCTACAATGAGCAGTTCTTC
TRBV5-4	many	TRBJ1-2	NA	CASSPRDTSNYGYTF	TGTGCCAGCAGCCCACGGGACACCTCTAACTATGGCTACACCTTC
TRBV6-1	NA	TRBJ2-1	TRBD1	CASSDGQVRNEQFF	TGTGCCAGCAGTGATGGACAGGTTCGGAATGAGCAGTTCTTC
TRBV9	NA	TRBJ1-2	NA	CASSAASRFYGYTF	TGTGCCAGCAGCGCAGCCTCCAGGTTCTATGGCTACACCTTC
TRBV19	NA	TRBJ1-2	NA	CASSMGGIYGYTF	TGTGCCAGTAGTATGGGGGGGATCTATGGCTACACCTTC
TRBV7-2	NA	TRBJ1-4	TRBD1	CASSNRQGGEKLFF	TGTGCCAGCAGCAACCGACAGGGAGGCGAAAAACTGTTTTTT
TRBV9	NA	TRBJ2-5	TRBD2	CASSVGTSGETQYF	TGTGCCAGCAGCGTAGGGACTAGCGGTGAGACCCAGTACTTC
TRBV24-1	NA	TRBJ1-5	TRBD1	CATSDGTGGNQPQHF	TGTGCCACCAGTGATGGGACAGGGGGGAATCAGCCCCAGCATTTT
TRBV18	NA	TRBJ2-7	NA	CASSADRSYEQYF	TGTGCCAGCTCAGCGGACAGATCCTACGAGCAGTACTTC
TRBV9	NA	TRBJ1-1	NA	CASSVAGNTEAFF	TGTGCCAGCAGCGTAGCGGGGAACACTGAAGCTTTCTTT
TRBV5-1	NA	TRBJ2-5	NA	CASSLEQGQETQYF	TGCGCCAGCAGCTTGGAACAGGGCCAAGAGACCCAGTACTTC
TRBV14	NA	TRBJ2-1	NA	CASSPRVARANEQFF	TGTGCCAGCAGCCCCCGGGTAGCGAGGGCCAATGAGCAGTTCTTC
TRBV29-1	NA	TRBJ1-4	TRBD1	CSVGGQSNEKLFF	TGCAGCGTTGGGGGACAGAGTAATGAAAAACTGTTTTTT
TRBV6-6	few	TRBJ2-5	TRBD1	CASSGTGERTQYF	TGTGCCAGCAGTGGAACAGGGGAACGGACCCAGTACTTC
TRBV5-1	NA	TRBJ2-5	NA	CASSIPQGNQETQYF	TGCGCCAGCAGCATACCACAGGGAAACCAAGAGACCCAGTACTTC
TRBV7-9	NA	TRBJ1-1	NA	CASVRGANTEAFF	TGTGCCAGTGTCCGGGGTGCGAACACTGAAGCTTTCTTT
TRBV5-1	NA	TRBJ2-3	TRBD1	CASSLWGQGGTDTQYF	TGCGCCAGCAGCTTGTGGGGACAGGGAGGCACAGATACGCAGTATTTT
TRBV13	NA	TRBJ1-1	NA	CASSLFSVNTEAFF	TGTGCCAGCAGCTTATTTTCGGTAAACACTGAAGCTTTCTTT
TRBV4-3	NA	TRBJ1-2	NA	CASSQEVTGMTGYTF	TGCGCCAGCAGCCAAGAAGTCACGGGTATGACTGGCTACACCTTC
TRBV2	few	TRBJ2-1	TRBD1	CASSEDRGDEQFF	TGTGCCAGCAGTGAGGACAGGGGGGATGAGCAGTTCTTC
TRBV19	NA	TRBJ1-6	NA	CASSEVLGTTGNSPLHF	TGTGCCAGTTCCGAGGTGTTGGGGACTACTGGGAATTCACCCCTCCACTTT
TRBV30	once	TRBJ2-7	NA	CAWSVGLGQGYEQYF	TGTGCCTGGAGTGTAGGTCTCGGGCAGGGGTACGAGCAGTACTTC
TRBV18	NA	TRBJ2-3	TRBD2	CASSGLAGGGTDTQYF	TGTGCCAGCTCAGGACTAGCGGGGGGCGGCACAGATACGCAGTATTTT